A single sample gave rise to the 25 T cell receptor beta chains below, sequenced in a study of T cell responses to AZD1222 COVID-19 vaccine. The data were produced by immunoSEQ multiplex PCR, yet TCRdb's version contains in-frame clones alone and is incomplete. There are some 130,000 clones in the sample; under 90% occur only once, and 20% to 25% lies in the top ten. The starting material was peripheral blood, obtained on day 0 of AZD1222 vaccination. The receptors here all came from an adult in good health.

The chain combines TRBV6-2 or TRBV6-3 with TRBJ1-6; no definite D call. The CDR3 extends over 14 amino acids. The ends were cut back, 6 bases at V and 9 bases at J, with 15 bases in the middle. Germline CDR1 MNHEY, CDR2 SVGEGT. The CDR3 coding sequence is TGTGCCAGCAGCCCAGGCACGTTACGTTCACCCCTCCACTTT. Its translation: CASSPGTLRSPLHF.

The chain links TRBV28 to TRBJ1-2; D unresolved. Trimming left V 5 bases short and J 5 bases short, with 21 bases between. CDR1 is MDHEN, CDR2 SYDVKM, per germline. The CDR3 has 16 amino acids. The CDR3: CASSLFRWEGGYGYTF. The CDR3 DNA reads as TGTGCCAGCAGTCTATTTAGGTGGGAGGGCGGTTATGGCTACACCTTC.

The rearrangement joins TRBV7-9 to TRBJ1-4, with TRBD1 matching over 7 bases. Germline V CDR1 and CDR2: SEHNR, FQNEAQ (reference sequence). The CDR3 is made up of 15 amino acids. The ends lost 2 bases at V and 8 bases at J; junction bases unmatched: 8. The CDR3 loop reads CASSLPGQVEEKLFF. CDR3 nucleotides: TGTGCCAGCAGCTTACCCGGACAGGTAGAAGAAAAACTGTTTTTT.

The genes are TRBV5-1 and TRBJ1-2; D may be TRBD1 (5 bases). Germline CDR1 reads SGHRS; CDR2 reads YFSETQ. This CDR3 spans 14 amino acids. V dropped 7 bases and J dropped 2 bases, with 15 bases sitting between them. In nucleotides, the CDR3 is TGCGCCAGCTGGACCGGAGGGGCCAACTATGGCTACACCTTC. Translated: CASWTGGANYGYTF.

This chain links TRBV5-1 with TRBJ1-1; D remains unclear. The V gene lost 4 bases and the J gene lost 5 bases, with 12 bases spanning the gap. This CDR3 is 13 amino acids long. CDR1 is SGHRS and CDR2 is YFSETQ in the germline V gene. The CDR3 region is CASSPILSTEAFF. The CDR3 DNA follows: TGCGCCAGCAGCCCCATCCTTTCTACTGAAGCTTTCTTT. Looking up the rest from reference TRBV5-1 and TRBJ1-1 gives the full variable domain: KAGVTQTPRYLIKTRGQQVTLSCSPISGHRSVSWYQQTPGQGLQFLFEYFSETQRNKGNFPGRFSGRQFSNSRSEMNVSTLELGDSALYLCASSPILSTEAFFGQGTRLTVV.

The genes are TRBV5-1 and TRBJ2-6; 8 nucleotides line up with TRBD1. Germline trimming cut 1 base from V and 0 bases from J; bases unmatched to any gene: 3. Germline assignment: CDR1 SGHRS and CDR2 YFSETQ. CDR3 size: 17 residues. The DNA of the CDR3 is TGCGCCAGCAGCTTGCAGGGGGCAGACTCTGGGGCCAACGTCCTGACTTTC. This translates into CASSLQGADSGANVLTF.

As DNA, the CDR3 is TGTGCCTGGAGTGTAGTAAAGGACTTCGACTCCTACAATGAGCAGTTCTTC. It yields the protein CAWSVVKDFDSYNEQFF. The chain links TRBV30 to TRBJ2-1, with D maybe TRBD2 (5 bases). V dropped 0 bases and J dropped 0 bases, with 15 bases sitting between them. Germline V CDR1 and CDR2: GTSNPN, SVGIG (reference sequence). This CDR3 spans 17 amino acids.

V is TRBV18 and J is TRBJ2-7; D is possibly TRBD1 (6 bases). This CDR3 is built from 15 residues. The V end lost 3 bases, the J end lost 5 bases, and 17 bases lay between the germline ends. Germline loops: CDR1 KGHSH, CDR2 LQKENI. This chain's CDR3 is CASSPSMTGINEQYF. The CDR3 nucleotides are TGTGCCAGCTCACCCTCCATGACAGGTATCAACGAGCAGTACTTC. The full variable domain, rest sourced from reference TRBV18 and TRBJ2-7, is NAGVMQNPRHLVRRRGQEARLRCSPMKGHSHVYWYRQLPEEGLKFMVYLQKENIIDESGMPKERFSAEFPKEGPSILRIQQVVRGDSAAYFCASSPSMTGINEQYFGPGTRLTVT.

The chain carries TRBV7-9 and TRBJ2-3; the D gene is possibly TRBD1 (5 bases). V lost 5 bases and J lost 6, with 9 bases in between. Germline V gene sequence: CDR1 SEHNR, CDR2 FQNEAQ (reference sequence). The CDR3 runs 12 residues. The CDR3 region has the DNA TGTGCCAGCAGCCCGCGACAGGATACGCAGTATTTT. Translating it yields CASSPRQDTQYF.

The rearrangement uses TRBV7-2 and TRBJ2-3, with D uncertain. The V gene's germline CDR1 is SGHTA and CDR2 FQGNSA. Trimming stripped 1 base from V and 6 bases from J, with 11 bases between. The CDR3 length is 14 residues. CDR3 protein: CASSLGVFEDTQYF. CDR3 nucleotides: TGTGCCAGCAGCTTAGGAGTTTTCGAGGATACGCAGTATTTT.

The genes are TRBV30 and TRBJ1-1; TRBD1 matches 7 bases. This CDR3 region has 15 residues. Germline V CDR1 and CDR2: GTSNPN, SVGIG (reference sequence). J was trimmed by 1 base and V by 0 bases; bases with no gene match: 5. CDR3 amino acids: CAWSVRDRSNTEAFF. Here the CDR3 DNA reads TGTGCCTGGAGTGTCCGGGACAGATCGAACACTGAAGCTTTCTTT.

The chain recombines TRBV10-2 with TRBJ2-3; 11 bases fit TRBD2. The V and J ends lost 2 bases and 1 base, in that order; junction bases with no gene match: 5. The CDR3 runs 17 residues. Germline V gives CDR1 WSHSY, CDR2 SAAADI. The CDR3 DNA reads TGCGCCAGCAGTGAGAGAGTACTAGCGGGGGGCACAGATACGCAGTATTTT. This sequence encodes CASSERVLAGGTDTQYF.

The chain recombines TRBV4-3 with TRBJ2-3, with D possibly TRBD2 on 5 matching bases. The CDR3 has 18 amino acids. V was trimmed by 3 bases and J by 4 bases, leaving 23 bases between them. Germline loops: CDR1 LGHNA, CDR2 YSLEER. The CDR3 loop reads CASSQQPTAEGPADTQYF. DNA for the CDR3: TGCGCCAGCAGCCAGCAACCCACTGCTGAGGGCCCGGCAGATACGCAGTATTTT.

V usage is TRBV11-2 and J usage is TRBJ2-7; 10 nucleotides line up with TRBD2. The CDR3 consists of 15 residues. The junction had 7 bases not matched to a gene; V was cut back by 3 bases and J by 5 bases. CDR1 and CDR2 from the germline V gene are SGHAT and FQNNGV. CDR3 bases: TGTGCCAGCAGCTTCGTAACTAGCGGGGCCAACGAGCAGTACTTC. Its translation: CASSFVTSGANEQYF.

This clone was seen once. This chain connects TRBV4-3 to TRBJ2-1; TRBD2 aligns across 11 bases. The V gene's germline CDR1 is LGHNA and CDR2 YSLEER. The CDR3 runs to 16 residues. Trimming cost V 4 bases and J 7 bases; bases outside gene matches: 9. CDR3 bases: TGCGCCAGCAGCCTATTAGCGGGGGGGCCGGGGAATGAGCAGTTCTTC. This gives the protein CASSLLAGGPGNEQFF.

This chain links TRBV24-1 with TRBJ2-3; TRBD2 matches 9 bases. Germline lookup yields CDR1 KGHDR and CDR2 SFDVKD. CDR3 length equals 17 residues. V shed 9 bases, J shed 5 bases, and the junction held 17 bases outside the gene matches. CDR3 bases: TGTGCCACCGTAGGTGAATCGCCGGGACTAGCAGGAGATACGCAGTATTTT. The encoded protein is CATVGESPGLAGDTQYF.

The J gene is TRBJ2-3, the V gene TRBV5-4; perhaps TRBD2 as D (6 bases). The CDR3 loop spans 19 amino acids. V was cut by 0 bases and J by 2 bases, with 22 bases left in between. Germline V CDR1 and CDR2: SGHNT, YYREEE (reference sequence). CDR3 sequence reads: CASSLGPRPGRGATDTQYF. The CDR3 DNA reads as TGTGCCAGCAGCTTGGGGCCCCGGCCGGGGCGCGGGGCCACAGATACGCAGTATTTT. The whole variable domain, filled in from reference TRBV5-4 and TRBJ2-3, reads ETGVTQSPTHLIKTRGQQVTLRCSSQSGHNTVSWYQQALGQGPQFIFQYYREEENGRGNFPPRFSGLQFPNYSSELNVNALELDDSALYLCASSLGPRPGRGATDTQYFGPGTRLTVL.

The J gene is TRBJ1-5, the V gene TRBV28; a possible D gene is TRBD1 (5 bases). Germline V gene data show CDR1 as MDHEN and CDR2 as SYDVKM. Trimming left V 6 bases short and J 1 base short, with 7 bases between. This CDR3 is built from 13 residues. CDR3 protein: CASSWDSNQPQHF. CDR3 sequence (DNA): TGTGCCAGCAGCTGGGACAGCAATCAGCCCCAGCATTTT.

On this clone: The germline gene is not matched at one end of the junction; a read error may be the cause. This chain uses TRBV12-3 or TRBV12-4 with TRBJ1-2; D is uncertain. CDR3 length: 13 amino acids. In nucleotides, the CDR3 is TGTGCCAGCAGTTTAGGGTTGAAAAGTGACCTCGACTTC. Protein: CASSLGLKSDLDF.

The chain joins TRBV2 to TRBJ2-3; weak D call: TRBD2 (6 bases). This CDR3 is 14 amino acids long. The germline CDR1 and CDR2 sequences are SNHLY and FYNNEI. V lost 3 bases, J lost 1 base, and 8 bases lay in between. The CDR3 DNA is TGTGCCAGCAGTGACGGCGGGGGCACAGATACGCAGTATTTT. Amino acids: CASSDGGGTDTQYF.

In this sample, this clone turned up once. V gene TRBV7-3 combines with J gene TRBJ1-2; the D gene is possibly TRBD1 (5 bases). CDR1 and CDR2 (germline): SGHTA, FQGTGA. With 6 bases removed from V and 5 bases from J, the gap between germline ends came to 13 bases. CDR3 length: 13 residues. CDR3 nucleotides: TGTGCCAGCAGTCCCACAGGATCTTATGGCTACACCTTC. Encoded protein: CASSPTGSYGYTF.

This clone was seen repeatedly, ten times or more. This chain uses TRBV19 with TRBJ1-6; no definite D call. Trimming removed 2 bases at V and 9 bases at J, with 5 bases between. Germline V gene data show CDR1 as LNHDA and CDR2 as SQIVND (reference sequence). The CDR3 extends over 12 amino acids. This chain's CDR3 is CASSIIGSPLHF. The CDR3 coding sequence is TGTGCCAGTAGTATAATCGGTTCACCCCTCCACTTT.

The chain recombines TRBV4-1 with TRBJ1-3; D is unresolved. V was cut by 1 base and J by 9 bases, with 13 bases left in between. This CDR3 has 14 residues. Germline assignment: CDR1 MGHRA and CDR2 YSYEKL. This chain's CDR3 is CASSQGLMVGTIYF. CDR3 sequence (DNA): TGCGCCAGCAGCCAAGGGTTAATGGTGGGCACCATATATTTT.

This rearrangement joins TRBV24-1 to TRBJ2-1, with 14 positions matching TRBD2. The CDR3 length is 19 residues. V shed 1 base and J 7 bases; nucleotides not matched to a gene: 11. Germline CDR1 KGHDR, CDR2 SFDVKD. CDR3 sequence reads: CATSDFPRTSGGPGNEQFF. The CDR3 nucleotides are TGTGCCACCAGTGATTTCCCCCGGACTAGCGGGGGGCCCGGGAATGAGCAGTTCTTC.

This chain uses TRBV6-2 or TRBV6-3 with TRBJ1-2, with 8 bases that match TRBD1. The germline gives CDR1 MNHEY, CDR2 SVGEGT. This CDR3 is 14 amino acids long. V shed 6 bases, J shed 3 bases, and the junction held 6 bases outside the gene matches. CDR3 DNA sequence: TGTGCCAGCAGCTCCGGGACAGGTTACTATGGCTACACCTTC. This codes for CASSSGTGYYGYTF.